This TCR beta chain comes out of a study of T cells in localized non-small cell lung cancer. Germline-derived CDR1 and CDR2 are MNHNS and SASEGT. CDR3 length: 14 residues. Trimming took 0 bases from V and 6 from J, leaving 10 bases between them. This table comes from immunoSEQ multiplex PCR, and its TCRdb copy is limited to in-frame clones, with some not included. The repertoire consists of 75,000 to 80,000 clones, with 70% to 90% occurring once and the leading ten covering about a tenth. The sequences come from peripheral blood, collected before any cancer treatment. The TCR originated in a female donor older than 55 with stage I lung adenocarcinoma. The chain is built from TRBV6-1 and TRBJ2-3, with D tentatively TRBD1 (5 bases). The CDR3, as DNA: TGTGCCAGCAGTGAAGCAGCAGGGCGGGATACGCAGTATTTT. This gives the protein CASSEAAGRDTQYF.